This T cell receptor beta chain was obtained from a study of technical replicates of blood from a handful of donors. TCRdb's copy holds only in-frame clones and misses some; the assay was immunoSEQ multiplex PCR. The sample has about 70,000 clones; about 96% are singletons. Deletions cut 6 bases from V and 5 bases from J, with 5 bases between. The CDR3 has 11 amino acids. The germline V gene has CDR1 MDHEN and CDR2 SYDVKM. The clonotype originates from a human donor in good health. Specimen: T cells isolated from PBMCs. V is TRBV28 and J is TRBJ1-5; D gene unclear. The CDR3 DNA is TGTGCCAGCAGCGGTTATCAGCCCCAGCATTTT. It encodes CASSGYQPQHF. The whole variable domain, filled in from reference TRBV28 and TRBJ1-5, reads DVKVTQSSRYLVKRTGEKVFLECVQDMDHENMFWYRQDPGLGLRLIYFSYDVKMKEKGDIPEGYSVSREKKERFSLILESASTNQTSMYLCASSGYQPQHFGDGTRLSIL.